What follows is one T cell receptor beta chain and its context. What it binds is unknown. Data came from immunoSEQ multiplex PCR; TCRdb stores just in-frame clones and leaves some out. The sample contains some 140,000 clones, over 80% of which appear only once. The ends were cut back, 4 bases at V and 2 bases at J, with 12 bases in the middle. Germline V gene lookup returns CDR1 LNHDA and CDR2 SQIVND (reference sequence). CDR3 length: 15 amino acids. The data were obtained in a study of T cell responses to AZD1222 COVID-19 vaccine. Study-wide findings and caveats: AZD1222 recipients seropositive at baseline numbered only six.

Second doses at about 4 or about 12 weeks were pooled. The chain combines TRBV19 with TRBJ1-5; unclear D gene. The source was peripheral blood, collected 28 days after the second AZD1222 dose. This clonotype was sampled from an adult who received the AZD1222 COVID-19 vaccine. The CDR3 DNA is TGTGCCAGTAGTAGGGTTCATGGGGGCAATCAGCCCCAGCATTTT. It yields the protein CASSRVHGGNQPQHF.